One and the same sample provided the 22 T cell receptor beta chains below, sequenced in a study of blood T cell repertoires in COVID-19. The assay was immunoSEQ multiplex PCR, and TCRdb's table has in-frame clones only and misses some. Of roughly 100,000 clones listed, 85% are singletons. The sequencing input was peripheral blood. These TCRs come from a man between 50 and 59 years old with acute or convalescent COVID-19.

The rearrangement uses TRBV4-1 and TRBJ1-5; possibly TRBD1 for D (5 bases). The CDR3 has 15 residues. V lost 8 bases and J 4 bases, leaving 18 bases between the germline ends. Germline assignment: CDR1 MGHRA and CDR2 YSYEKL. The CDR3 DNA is TGCGCCAGCTCCCCATTTGACAGCCCTAATCAGCCCCAGCATTTT. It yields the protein CASSPFDSPNQPQHF.

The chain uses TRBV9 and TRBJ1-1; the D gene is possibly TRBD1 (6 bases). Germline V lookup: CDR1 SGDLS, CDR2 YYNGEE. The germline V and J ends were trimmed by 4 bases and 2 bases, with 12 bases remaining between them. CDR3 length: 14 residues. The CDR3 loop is CASSKQGFNTEAFF. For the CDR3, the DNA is TGTGCCAGCAGCAAACAGGGCTTTAACACTGAAGCTTTCTTT.

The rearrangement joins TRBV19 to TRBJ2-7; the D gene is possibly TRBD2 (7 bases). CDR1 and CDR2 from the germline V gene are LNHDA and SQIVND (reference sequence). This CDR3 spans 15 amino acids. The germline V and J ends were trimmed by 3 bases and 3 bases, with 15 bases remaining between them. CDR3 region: CASSILPGGHYEQYF. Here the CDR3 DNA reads TGTGCCAGTAGTATTCTACCGGGGGGACACTACGAGCAGTACTTC. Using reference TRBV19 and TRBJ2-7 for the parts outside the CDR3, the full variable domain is DGGITQSPKYLFRKEGQNVTLSCEQNLNHDAMYWYRQDPGQGLRLIYYSQIVNDFQKGDIAEGYSVSREKKESFPLTVTSAQKNPTAFYLCASSILPGGHYEQYFGPGTRLTVT.

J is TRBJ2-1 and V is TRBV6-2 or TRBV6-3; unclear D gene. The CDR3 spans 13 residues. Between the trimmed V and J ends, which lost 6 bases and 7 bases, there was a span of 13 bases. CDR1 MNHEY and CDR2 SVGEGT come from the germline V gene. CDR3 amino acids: CASSNPPDNEQFF. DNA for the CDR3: TGTGCCAGCAGCAACCCTCCAGATAATGAGCAGTTCTTC.

CDR3 region: CASSHTLRNTEAFF. The CDR3 DNA sequence: TGTGCCAGCAGCCATACTCTTCGGAACACTGAAGCTTTCTTT. The chain is built from TRBV7-9 and TRBJ1-1; no reliable D call. Germline V gene lookup returns CDR1 SEHNR and CDR2 FQNEAQ (reference sequence). V was shortened by 5 bases and J by 1 base, with 11 bases between the two germline ends. The CDR3 extends over 14 amino acids. The complete variable domain, with remaining parts taken from reference TRBV7-9 and TRBJ1-1, reads DTGVSQNPRHKITKRGQNVTFRCDPISEHNRLYWYRQTLGQGPEFLTYFQNEAQLEKSRLLSDRFSAERPKGSFSTLEIQRTEQGDSAMYLCASSHTLRNTEAFFGQGTRLTVV.

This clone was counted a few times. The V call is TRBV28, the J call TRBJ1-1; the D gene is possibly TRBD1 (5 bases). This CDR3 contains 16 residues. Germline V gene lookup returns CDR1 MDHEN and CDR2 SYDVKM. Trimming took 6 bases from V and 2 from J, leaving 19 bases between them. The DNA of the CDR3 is TGTGCCAGCAGCCTAGCGTCGATCAGGGATAACACTGAAGCTTTCTTT. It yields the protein CASSLASIRDNTEAFF.

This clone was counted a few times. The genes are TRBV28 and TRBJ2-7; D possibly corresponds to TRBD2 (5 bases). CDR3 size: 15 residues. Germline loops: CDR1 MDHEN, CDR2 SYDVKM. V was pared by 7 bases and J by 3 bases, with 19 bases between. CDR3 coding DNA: TGTGCCAGCAATAGGGAGCCCCAATCCTTCTACGAGCAGTACTTC. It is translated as CASNREPQSFYEQYF.

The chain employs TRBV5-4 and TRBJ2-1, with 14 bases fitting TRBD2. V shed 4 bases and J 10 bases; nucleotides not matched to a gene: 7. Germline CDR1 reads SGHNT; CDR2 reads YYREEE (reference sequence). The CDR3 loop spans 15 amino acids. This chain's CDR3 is CASSPGTSGRREQFF. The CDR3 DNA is TGTGCCAGCAGCCCCGGGACTAGCGGGAGAAGGGAGCAGTTCTTC. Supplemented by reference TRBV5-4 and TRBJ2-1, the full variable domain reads ETGVTQSPTHLIKTRGQQVTLRCSSQSGHNTVSWYQQALGQGPQFIFQYYREEENGRGNFPPRFSGLQFPNYSSELNVNALELDDSALYLCASSPGTSGRREQFFGPGTRLTVL.

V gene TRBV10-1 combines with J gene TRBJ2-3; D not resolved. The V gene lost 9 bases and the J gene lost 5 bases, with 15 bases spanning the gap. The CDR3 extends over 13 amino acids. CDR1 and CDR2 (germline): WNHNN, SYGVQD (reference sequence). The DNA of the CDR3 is TGCGCCAGACAATTGGGCCTGAAAGATACGCAGTATTTT. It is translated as CARQLGLKDTQYF.

The CDR3 nucleotides are TGTGCAAGTCGCTCCATGCCGGGACAGGGGATCTCCTACGAGCAGTACTTC. Residues: CASRSMPGQGISYEQYF. The J gene is TRBJ2-7, the V gene TRBV12-2; TRBD1, the table's D call, lacks a check against the DNA. TRBV12-2 is a listed pseudogene. The CDR3 contains 17 residues.

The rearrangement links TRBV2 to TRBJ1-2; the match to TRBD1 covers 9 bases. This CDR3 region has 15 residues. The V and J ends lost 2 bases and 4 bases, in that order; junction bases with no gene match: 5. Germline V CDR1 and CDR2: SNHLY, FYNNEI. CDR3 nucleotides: TGTGCCAGCAGTGAATCGGGACAGGGCCCCTATGGCTACACCTTC. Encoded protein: CASSESGQGPYGYTF.

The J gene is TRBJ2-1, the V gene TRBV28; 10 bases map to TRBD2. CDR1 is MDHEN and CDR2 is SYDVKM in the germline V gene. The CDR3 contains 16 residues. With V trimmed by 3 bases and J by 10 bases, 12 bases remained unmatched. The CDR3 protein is CASSFRTSGDKWEQFF. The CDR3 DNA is TGTGCCAGCAGTTTCCGGACTAGCGGCGATAAATGGGAGCAGTTCTTC. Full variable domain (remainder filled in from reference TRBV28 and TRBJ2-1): DVKVTQSSRYLVKRTGEKVFLECVQDMDHENMFWYRQDPGLGLRLIYFSYDVKMKEKGDIPEGYSVSREKKERFSLILESASTNQTSMYLCASSFRTSGDKWEQFFGPGTRLTVL.

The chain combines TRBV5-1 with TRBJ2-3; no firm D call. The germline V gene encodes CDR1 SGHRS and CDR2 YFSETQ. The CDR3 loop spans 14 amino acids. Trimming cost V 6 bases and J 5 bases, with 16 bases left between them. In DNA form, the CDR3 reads TGCGCCAGCACCGGGTCCATAAACGGAGATACGCAGTATTTT. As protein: CASTGSINGDTQYF.

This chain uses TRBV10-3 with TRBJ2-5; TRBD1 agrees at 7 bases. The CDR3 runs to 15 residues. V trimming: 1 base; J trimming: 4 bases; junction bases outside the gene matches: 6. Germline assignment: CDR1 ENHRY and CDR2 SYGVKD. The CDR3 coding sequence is TGTGCCATCAGTGAGTATCCGGGACAGCGAGAGACCCAGTACTTC. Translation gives CAISEYPGQRETQYF.

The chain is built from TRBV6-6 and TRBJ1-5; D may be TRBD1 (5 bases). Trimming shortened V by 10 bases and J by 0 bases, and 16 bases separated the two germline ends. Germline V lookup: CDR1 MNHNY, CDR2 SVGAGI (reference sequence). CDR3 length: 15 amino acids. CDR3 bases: TGTGCCACGAAGGGGCAGGGCAATAGCAATCAGCCCCAGCATTTT. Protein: CATKGQGNSNQPQHF.

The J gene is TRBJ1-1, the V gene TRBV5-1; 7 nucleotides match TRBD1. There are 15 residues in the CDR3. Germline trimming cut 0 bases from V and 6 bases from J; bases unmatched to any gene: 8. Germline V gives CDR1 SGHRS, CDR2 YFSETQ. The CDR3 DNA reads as TGCGCCAGCAGCTTGGGCGGGACAGCGTATTCTGAAGCTTTCTTT. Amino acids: CASSLGGTAYSEAFF.

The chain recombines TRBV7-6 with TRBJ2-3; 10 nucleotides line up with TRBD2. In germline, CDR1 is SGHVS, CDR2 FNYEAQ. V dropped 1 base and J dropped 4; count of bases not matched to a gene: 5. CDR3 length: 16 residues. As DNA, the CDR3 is TGTGCCAGCAGCTTAGGCCCAGCGGGGGGGTCAGATACGCAGTATTTT. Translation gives CASSLGPAGGSDTQYF.

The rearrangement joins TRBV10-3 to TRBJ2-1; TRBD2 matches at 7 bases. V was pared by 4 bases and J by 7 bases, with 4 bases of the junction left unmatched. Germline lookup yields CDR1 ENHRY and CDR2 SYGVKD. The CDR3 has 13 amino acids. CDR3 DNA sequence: TGTGCCATCAGTGGGACTAGAGGTAATGAGCAGTTCTTC. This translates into CAISGTRGNEQFF.

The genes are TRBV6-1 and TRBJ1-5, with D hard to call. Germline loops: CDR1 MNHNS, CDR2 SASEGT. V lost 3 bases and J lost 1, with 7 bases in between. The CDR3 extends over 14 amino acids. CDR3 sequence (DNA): TGTGCCAGCAGTGATGCCGGGAGCAATCAGCCCCAGCATTTT. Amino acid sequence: CASSDAGSNQPQHF.

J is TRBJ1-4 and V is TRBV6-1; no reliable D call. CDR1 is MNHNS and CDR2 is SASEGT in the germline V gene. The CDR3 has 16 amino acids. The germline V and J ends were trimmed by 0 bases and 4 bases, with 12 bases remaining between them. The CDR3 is CASSEAGVWGNEKLFF. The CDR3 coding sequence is TGTGCCAGCAGTGAAGCCGGGGTCTGGGGTAATGAAAAACTGTTTTTT.

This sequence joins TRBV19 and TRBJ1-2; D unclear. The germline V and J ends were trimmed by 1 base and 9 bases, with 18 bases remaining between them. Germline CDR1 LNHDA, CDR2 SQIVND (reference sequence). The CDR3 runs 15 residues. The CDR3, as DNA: TGTGCCAGTAGTATAGTCCCAGGAAAAGTAGAAAGCTACACCTTC. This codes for CASSIVPGKVESYTF.

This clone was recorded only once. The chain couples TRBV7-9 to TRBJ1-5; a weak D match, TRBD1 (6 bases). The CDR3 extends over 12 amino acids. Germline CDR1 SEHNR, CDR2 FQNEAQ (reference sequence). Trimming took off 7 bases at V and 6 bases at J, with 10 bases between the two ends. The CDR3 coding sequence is TGTGCCAGCACGAGAGGGGGTCAGCCCCAGCATTTT. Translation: CASTRGGQPQHF.